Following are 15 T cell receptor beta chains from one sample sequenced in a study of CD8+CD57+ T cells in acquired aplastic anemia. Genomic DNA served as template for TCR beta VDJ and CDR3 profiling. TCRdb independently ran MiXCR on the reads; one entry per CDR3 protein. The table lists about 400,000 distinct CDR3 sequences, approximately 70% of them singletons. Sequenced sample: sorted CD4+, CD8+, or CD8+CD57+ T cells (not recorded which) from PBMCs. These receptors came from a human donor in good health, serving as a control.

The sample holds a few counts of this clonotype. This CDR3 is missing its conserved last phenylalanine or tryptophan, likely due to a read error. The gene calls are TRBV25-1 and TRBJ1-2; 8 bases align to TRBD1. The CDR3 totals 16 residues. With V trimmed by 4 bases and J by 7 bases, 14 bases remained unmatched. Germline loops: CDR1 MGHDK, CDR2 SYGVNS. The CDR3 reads CASSGETGAVVGGYTS. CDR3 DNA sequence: TGTGCCAGCAGTGGGGAGACAGGGGCCGTAGTAGGTGGCTACACCTCC.

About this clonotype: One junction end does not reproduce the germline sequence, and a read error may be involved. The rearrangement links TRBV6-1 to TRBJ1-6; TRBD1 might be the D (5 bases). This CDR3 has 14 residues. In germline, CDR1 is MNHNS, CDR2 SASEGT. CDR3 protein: CASSTGTPNSPFHF. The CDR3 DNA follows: TGTGCCAGCAGTACAGGAACTCCTAATTCACCCTTCCACTTT.

The CDR3 sequence: CSASPLLAGKAFF. In nucleotides, the CDR3 is TGCAGTGCTAGTCCCCTTCTAGCGGGGAAAGCTTTCTTT. V and J are TRBV20-1 and TRBJ1-1; D unclear. V lost 3 bases and J 9 bases, leaving 17 bases between the germline ends. CDR1 is DFQATT and CDR2 is SNEGSKA in the germline V gene (reference sequence). This CDR3 spans 13 amino acids.

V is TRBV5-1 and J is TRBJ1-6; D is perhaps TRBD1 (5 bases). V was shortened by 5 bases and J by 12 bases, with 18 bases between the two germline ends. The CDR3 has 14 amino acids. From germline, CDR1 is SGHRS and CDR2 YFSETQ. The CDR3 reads CASSRGLAGGPLHF. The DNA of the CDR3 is TGCGCCAGCAGTCGAGGACTAGCGGGGGGACCCCTCCACTTT.

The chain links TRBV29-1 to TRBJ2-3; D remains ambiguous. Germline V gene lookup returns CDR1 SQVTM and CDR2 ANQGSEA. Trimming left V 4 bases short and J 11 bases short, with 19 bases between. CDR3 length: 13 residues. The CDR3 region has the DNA TGCAGCGTTGGATTTAGCCTGGCGGATTGGCAGTATTTT. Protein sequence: CSVGFSLADWQYF.

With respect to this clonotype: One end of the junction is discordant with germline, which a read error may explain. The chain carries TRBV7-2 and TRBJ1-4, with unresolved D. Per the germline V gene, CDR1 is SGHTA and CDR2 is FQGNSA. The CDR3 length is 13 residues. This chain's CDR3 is CASSLDEGISGVF. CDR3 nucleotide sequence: TGTGCCAGCAGCTTAGACGAGGGCATCAGCGGGGTTTTT.

Here the CDR3 DNA reads TGCAGTGCTTGGTGCATAGTTACTGGCTACACCTTC. Translated: CSAWCIVTGYTF. This sequence joins TRBV20-1 and TRBJ1-2, with unresolved D. The CDR3 spans 12 residues. Germline assignment: CDR1 DFQATT and CDR2 SNEGSKA (reference sequence). The ends were cut back, 5 bases at V and 7 bases at J, with 14 bases in the middle.

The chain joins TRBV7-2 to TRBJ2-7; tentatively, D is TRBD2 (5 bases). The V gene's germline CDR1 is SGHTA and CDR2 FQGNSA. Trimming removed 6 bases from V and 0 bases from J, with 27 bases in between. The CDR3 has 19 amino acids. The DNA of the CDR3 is TGTGCCAGCAGGGCTCGGGATCGAGTGAGACGGGGAGACTCCTACGAGCAGTACTTC. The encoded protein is CASRARDRVRRGDSYEQYF. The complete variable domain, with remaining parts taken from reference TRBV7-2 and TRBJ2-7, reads GAGVSQSPSNKVTEKGKDVELRCDPISGHTALYWYRQSLGQGLEFLIYFQGNSAPDKSGLPSDRFSAERTGGSVSTLTIQRTQQEDSAVYLCASRARDRVRRGDSYEQYFGPGTRLTVT.

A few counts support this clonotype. The CDR3 region is CSASSGGSEYGYTF. DNA of the CDR3: TGCAGTGCTTCCTCGGGCGGCAGTGAGTATGGCTACACCTTC. The V and J genes are TRBV20-1 and TRBJ1-2; no reliable D call. V lost 5 bases and J 5 bases, leaving 18 bases between the germline ends. The CDR3 extends over 14 amino acids. The germline V gene has CDR1 DFQATT and CDR2 SNEGSKA (reference sequence).

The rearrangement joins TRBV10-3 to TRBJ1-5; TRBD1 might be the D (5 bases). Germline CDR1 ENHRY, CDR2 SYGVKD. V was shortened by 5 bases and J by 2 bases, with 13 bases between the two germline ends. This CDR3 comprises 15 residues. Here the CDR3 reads CAISCGGTGNQPQHF. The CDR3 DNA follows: TGTGCCATCAGTTGCGGGGGTACCGGCAATCAGCCCCAGCATTTT.

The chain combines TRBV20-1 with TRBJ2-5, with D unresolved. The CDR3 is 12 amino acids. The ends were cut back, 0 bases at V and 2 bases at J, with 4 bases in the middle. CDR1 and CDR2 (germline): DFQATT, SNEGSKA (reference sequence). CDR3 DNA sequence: TGCAGTGCTAGAGAGCGGCAAGAGACCCAGTACTTC. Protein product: CSARERQETQYF.

For the CDR3, the DNA is TGTGCCAGCAGTTTCGGGACAGGGAACATTCAGTACTTC. Amino acid sequence: CASSFGTGNIQYF. J is TRBJ2-4 and V is TRBV12-3 or TRBV12-4; 9 bases are a match to TRBD1. CDR3 size: 13 residues. After removal of 3 bases from V and 7 bases from J, the junction contained 1 base not matched to a gene.

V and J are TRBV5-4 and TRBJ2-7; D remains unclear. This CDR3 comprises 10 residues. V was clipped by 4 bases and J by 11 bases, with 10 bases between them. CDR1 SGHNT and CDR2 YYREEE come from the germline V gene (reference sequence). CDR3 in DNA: TGTGCCAGCAGCGTTTTTCGGAAGTACTTC. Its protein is CASSVFRKYF.

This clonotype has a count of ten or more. The DNA of the CDR3 is TGCGCCAGCAGCTTGGCCCGGGCTAGTCAAGATGAGCAGTTCTTC. It is translated as CASSLARASQDEQFF. This rearrangement joins TRBV5-1 to TRBJ2-1; no reliable D call. CDR1 SGHRS and CDR2 YFSETQ come from the germline V gene. Trimming took 0 bases from V and 8 from J, leaving 15 bases between them. There are 15 residues in the CDR3.

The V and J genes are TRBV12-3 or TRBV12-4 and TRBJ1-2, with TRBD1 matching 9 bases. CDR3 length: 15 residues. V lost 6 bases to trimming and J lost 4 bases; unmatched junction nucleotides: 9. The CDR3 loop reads CASRPGETGGYGYTF. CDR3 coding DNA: TGTGCCAGCAGGCCGGGGGAGACAGGGGGCTATGGCTACACCTTC.